A selection of T cell receptor beta chains follows, all from one sample in a study of vaccination and CD4 T cells after COVID-19. Which antigens these TCRs recognize remains unknown. TCRdb recomputed calls from the PCR reads with MiXCR, one row per CDR3 protein. The sample has 9,000 to 10,000 distinct CDR3 sequences; roughly 36% are singletons. The sample taken for sequencing was CD4+ T cells from blood, cultured in vitro. The receptor source for this set is a human donor in good health. The CDR3 runs from the conserved cysteine through the conserved F or W. A D gene is named only where the DNA matches it firmly. Clone size is stated in some rows and not others, as once, few, many or a class when expanded.

>16|TRBJ1-5|-|TRBV28|TRBD1
TGTGCCAGCAGTCCGCCAGGACAGGGTAGCAATCAGCCCCAGCATTTT
CASSPPGQGSNQPQHF
>16|TRBJ2-3|few|TRBV7-2|-
TGTGCCAGCAGCAGATCAGGGACAACTAGCACAGATACGCAGTATTTT
CASSRSGTTSTDTQYF
>14|TRBJ2-3|few|TRBV24-1|-
TGTGCCACCAGTGATTTAGGGGGGGGAGATACGCAGTATTTT
CATSDLGGGDTQYF
>15|TRBJ2-3|-|TRBV18|TRBD2
TGTGCCAGCTCACCACCTAGCGGGGCCCCTGATACGCAGTATTTT
CASSPPSGAPDTQYF
>13|TRBJ1-2|few|TRBV2|-
TGTGCCAGCAGTGAAGGGCCCCGGTATGGCTACACCTTC
CASSEGPRYGYTF
>14|TRBJ1-1|medium-sized|TRBV7-9|-
TGTGCCAGCAGCCCAAGGGCCACTAGAAGTTGGACTTTCTTT
CASSPRATRSWTFF
>16|TRBJ2-1|-|TRBV7-2|TRBD2
TGTGCCAGCAGCTTAGAAGCCGGGAGGGCCTACAATGAGCAGTTCTTC
CASSLEAGRAYNEQFF
>13|TRBJ1-5|few|TRBV28|-
TGTGCCAGCAGTACATGGGGCAATCAGCCCCAGCATTTT
CASSTWGNQPQHF
>14|TRBJ2-7|-|TRBV7-6|TRBD2
TGTGCCGGCACTAACGGGAGGGGCGACTACGAGCAGTACTTC
CAGTNGRGDYEQYF
>13|TRBJ1-1|-|TRBV7-9|-
TGTGCCAGCAGCTCAAGGGGCGGCACTGAAGCTTTCTTT
CASSSRGGTEAFF
>13|TRBJ1-2|few|TRBV15|TRBD1
TGTGCCACCAGCAGAGCGGACAGGTTGAGCTACACCTTC
CATSRADRLSYTF
>17|TRBJ1-5|-|TRBV6-1|TRBD1
TGTGCCAGCAGTCCCCAATCATACGACAGGGGGTATCAGCCCCAGCATTTT
CASSPQSYDRGYQPQHF
>13|TRBJ1-1|few|TRBV20-1|-
TGCAGTGCTAGTGACCTACATCTTTCTGAAGCTTTCTTT
CSASDLHLSEAFF
>17|TRBJ1-5|-|TRBV18|TRBD1
TGTGCCAGCTCACCACGCGGGCCAGGACAGGGTGGCCAGCCCCAGCATTTT
CASSPRGPGQGGQPQHF
>11|TRBJ2-7|-|TRBV20-1|-
TGCAGTGCTAGAGATTTCTACGAGCAGTACTTC
CSARDFYEQYF
>13|TRBJ2-7|-|TRBV28|-
TGTGCCAGCACCCTCCTCCGGTCCGACGAGCAGTACTTC
CASTLLRSDEQYF
>16|TRBJ2-3|few|TRBV24-1|TRBD2
TGTGCCACCAGTGATTTGCAAGCGGGAGATTGGGATACGCAGTATTTT
CATSDLQAGDWDTQYF
>16|TRBJ2-7|-|TRBV7-2|TRBD1
TGTGCCAGCAGTTGGACGGTGGGGACAGGTGTCTACGAGCAGTACTTC
CASSWTVGTGVYEQYF
>13|TRBJ1-2|medium-sized|TRBV20-1|-
TGCAGTGCGAACCCCGGGACACTTTATGGCTACACCTTC
CSANPGTLYGYTF
>13|TRBJ1-4|-|TRBV7-4|-
TGTGCCAGCAGCCTTGACGGGCGGGAAAAACTGTTTTTT
CASSLDGREKLFF
>14|TRBJ2-1|-|TRBV19|-
TGTGCCAGTAGAGGACAGCCAACTTACAATGAGCAGTTCTTC
CASRGQPTYNEQFF
>13|TRBJ2-5|-|TRBV28|-
TGTGCCAGCATCGGGGCTGCACAAGAGACCCAGTACTTC
CASIGAAQETQYF
>15|TRBJ2-5|-|TRBV6-1|-
TGTGCCAGCAGTGAAGCGCTTCGTCGGAAAGAGACCCAGTACTTC
CASSEALRRKETQYF
>13|TRBJ2-7|few|TRBV15|-
TGTGCCACCAGCAGAGAGCGACGCTACGAGCAGTACTTC
CATSRERRYEQYF
>12|TRBJ1-1|-|TRBV20-1|-
TGCAGTGCCACATCAGTCTCCACTGAAGCTTTCTTT
CSATSVSTEAFF
>15|TRBJ2-1|few|TRBV19|-
TGTGCCAGTAGTCGCACGGGACCCCCATACAATGAGCAGTTCTTC
CASSRTGPPYNEQFF
>17|TRBJ2-7|-|TRBV6-2/TRBV6-3|TRBD1
TGTGCCAGCAGTTCCCGCGGGACAGGGAAGAAGGCCTACGAGCAGTACTTC
CASSSRGTGKKAYEQYF
>13|TRBJ2-5|-|TRBV7-9|-
TGTGCCAGCAGCTTGGCACGGTCGGGGACCCAGTACTTC
CASSLARSGTQYF
>18|TRBJ2-3|-|TRBV7-2|TRBD2
TGTGCCAGCAGCTTATTGGCGGGAGGGCCCTTGGACACAGATACGCAGTATTTT
CASSLLAGGPLDTDTQYF
>16|TRBJ2-1|few|TRBV7-2|-
TGTGCCAGCAGCCCTAGTGGGGCCCTCTCCTACAATGAGCAGTTCTTC
CASSPSGALSYNEQFF
>14|TRBJ2-1|-|TRBV20-1|-
TGCAGTACTGCGACTACCCACCTCTACAGTGAGCAGTTCTTC
CSTATTHLYSEQFF
>11|TRBJ1-2|few|TRBV5-4|-
TGTGCCAGCAGCTTAGACCGCCGTAGCGCCTTC
CASSLDRRSAF
>15|TRBJ2-7|-|TRBV6-1|-
TGTGCCAGCTGCCTCCAGGGTTCGTTAGCCTACGAGCAGTACTTC
CASCLQGSLAYEQYF
>15|TRBJ1-1|-|TRBV6-1|-
TGTGCCAGCAATAGTCCCCGGGGGCTAACCACTGAAGCTTTCTTT
CASNSPRGLTTEAFF
>13|TRBJ1-6|-|TRBV28|-
TGTGCCGGGGGATCGTCCTATAATTCACCCCTCCACTTT
CAGGSSYNSPLHF
>12|TRBJ1-5|-|TRBV15|-
TGTGCCACCAGGACAGCTAATCAGCCCCAGCATTTT
CATRTANQPQHF
>14|TRBJ1-2|-|TRBV5-1|-
TGCGCCAGCAGCTCGGACAGCGCTAACTATGGCTACACCTTC
CASSSDSANYGYTF
>11|TRBJ1-2|medium-sized|TRBV20-1|-
TGCAGTGCAGAGTCTAACTATGGCTACACCTTC
CSAESNYGYTF
>16|TRBJ1-5|-|TRBV28|-
TGTGCCAGCAGTCCCCTGGACATCTATAGCAATCAGCCCCAGCATTTT
CASSPLDIYSNQPQHF
>19|TRBJ2-1|-|TRBV7-3|TRBD2
TGTGCCAGCAGCTCCGTTGGAGGAGCTAGCGGGAGCTCCTACAATGAGCAGTTCTTC
CASSSVGGASGSSYNEQFF
>15|TRBJ2-5|-|TRBV29-1|TRBD1
TGCAGCGTTGGACAATCGGGACAGTTTGGGGAGACCCAGTACTTC
CSVGQSGQFGETQYF
>13|TRBJ2-7|-|TRBV20-1|-
TGCAGTGCTAGGGCTGGGCGTGGCTACGAGCAGTACTTC
CSARAGRGYEQYF
>13|TRBJ2-1|large|TRBV7-9|-
TGTGCCAGCAGCGACTATACAGGAGGAGGTCAGTTCTTC
CASSDYTGGGQFF
>10|TRBJ2-5|-|TRBV2|-
TGTGCCAGCAGTGCGAAGACCCAGTACTTC
CASSAKTQYF
>15|TRBJ2-7|few|TRBV19|-
TGTGCCAGTAGTATGGCCAGGGGGGGGTCCTACGAGCAGTACTTC
CASSMARGGSYEQYF
>14|TRBJ2-7|-|TRBV6-2/TRBV6-3|TRBD2
TGTGCCAGCAGCACCCCGGGAGGGGGAGGCGAGCAGTACTTC
CASSTPGGGGEQYF
>14|TRBJ2-3|once|TRBV20-1|TRBD2
TGCAGTGCTATGACTAGCGGAATTCTAGATACGCAGTATTTT
CSAMTSGILDTQYF
>15|TRBJ2-5|-|TRBV29-1|TRBD1
TGCAGCGTGGCTGGAGGACAGGGTTTATGGGAGACCCAGTACTTC
CSVAGGQGLWETQYF
>14|TRBJ2-7|-|TRBV20-1|-
TGCAGTGCTAGAACCGGGACCCCCTTGCGGGAGCAGTACTTC
CSARTGTPLREQYF
>15|TRBJ1-1|-|TRBV6-5|-
TGTGCCAGCAGTTACCCGGGGATGGGGTTCCCTGAAGCTTTCTTT
CASSYPGMGFPEAFF
>13|TRBJ2-1|few|TRBV6-1|-
TGTGCCAGCAGTCGGACGAGCACCAATGAGCAGTTCTTC
CASSRTSTNEQFF
>14|TRBJ2-7|-|TRBV28|-
TGTGCCAGCAGTCCTCCGGGCCTAGTCTACGAGCAGTACTTC
CASSPPGLVYEQYF
>15|TRBJ2-7|-|TRBV4-2|TRBD2
TGTGCCAGCAGCCCCCACCCGGCGGGGGACTACGAGCAGTACTTC
CASSPHPAGDYEQYF
>13|TRBJ1-2|medium-sized|TRBV6-1|-
TGTGCCAATGCCGCTCGACCCCCCTATGGCTACACCTTC
CANAARPPYGYTF
>13|TRBJ1-2|-|TRBV7-9|-
TGTGCCAGCAGCTTACCAGCTAACTATGGCTACACCTTC
CASSLPANYGYTF